One sample yielded the 13 T cell receptor beta chains listed below, sequenced in a study of memory CD4+ T cells and cytomegalovirus serostatus. The sort gate was single viable CD3+CD4+CD8-CD45RO+ cells for memory CD4+ T cells. The assay was immunoSEQ multiplex PCR, and TCRdb's table has in-frame clones only and misses some. Among about 67,000 clones listed, about 78% were seen once. The sample comprised memory CD4+ T cells from blood. The origin of the receptors is an adult in good health and CMV-seropositive.

This chain connects TRBV19 to TRBJ2-2; 13 bases line up with TRBD2. The J segment lost 0 bases and the V segment lost 4 bases, leaving 5 bases of the junction unmatched. Germline loops: CDR1 LNHDA, CDR2 SQIVND (reference sequence). The CDR3 is made up of 18 amino acids. The CDR3 DNA sequence: TGTGCCAGTAGTACGGGACTAGCGGGGTTCGCGAACACCGGGGAGCTGTTTTTT. It is translated as CASSTGLAGFANTGELFF.

The chain carries TRBV7-9 and TRBJ2-1, with 7 nucleotides matching TRBD1. Germline lookup yields CDR1 SEHNR and CDR2 FQNEAQ (reference sequence). After removal of 5 bases from V and 8 bases from J, the junction contained 15 bases not matched to a gene. CDR3 length: 16 residues. The chain's CDR3 is CASSPVVTGDGDEQFF. As DNA, the CDR3 is TGTGCCAGCAGCCCGGTGGTAACAGGGGATGGCGATGAGCAGTTCTTC.

This chain links TRBV7-9 with TRBJ1-6, with unresolved D. This CDR3 is 14 amino acids long. V was shortened by 1 base and J by 6 bases, with 7 bases between the two germline ends. Germline V CDR1 and CDR2: SEHNR, FQNEAQ (reference sequence). CDR3 in amino acids: CASSLGQSNSPLHF. The CDR3 DNA follows: TGTGCCAGCAGCTTAGGCCAGAGTAATTCACCCCTCCACTTT.

The sample holds one count of this clone. This rearrangement joins TRBV6-4 to TRBJ2-3; D is possibly TRBD2 (5 bases). Trimming pared 2 bases from V and 6 bases from J, leaving 12 bases between. This CDR3 is built from 14 residues. The germline V gene encodes CDR1 MRHNA and CDR2 SNTAGT. The CDR3 coding sequence is TGTGCCAGCAGTGACCGGGGAGCTCCGGATACGCAGTATTTT. Translated: CASSDRGAPDTQYF.

The chain employs TRBV19 and TRBJ2-2; D gene ambiguous. Trimming left V 7 bases short and J 1 base short, with 16 bases between. CDR1 and CDR2 (germline): LNHDA, SQIVND (reference sequence). The CDR3 has 16 amino acids. The CDR3: CASTLNQNKNTGELFF. As DNA, the CDR3 is TGTGCCAGTACTCTAAACCAAAACAAGAACACCGGGGAGCTGTTTTTT.

This sequence joins TRBV7-2 and TRBJ2-2; 8 nucleotides match TRBD2. The junction had 4 bases not matched to a gene; V was cut back by 0 bases and J by 4 bases. The CDR3 consists of 16 residues. CDR1 SGHTA and CDR2 FQGNSA come from the germline V gene. The CDR3 DNA is TGTGCCAGCAGCTTAGCTATCACTAGCGGCACCGGGGAGCTGTTTTTT. This encodes CASSLAITSGTGELFF.

The chain has TRBV5-6 and TRBJ2-3; maybe TRBD2 (5 bases). The CDR3 runs to 13 residues. Trimming stripped 1 base from V and 3 bases from J, with 6 bases between. CDR1 and CDR2 (germline): SGHDT, YYEEEE. In DNA, the CDR3 is TGTGCCAGCAGCTTGTGGGAGACAGATACGCAGTATTTT. The encoded protein is CASSLWETDTQYF.

This clone was detected only a few times. This chain joins TRBV19 and TRBJ1-1; 7 bases align to TRBD1. J was trimmed by 1 base and V by 4 bases; bases with no gene match: 12. The CDR3 consists of 17 residues. Germline CDR1 reads LNHDA; CDR2 reads SQIVND (reference sequence). CDR3 loop: CASSTPGETGKNTEAFF. CDR3 nucleotide sequence: TGTGCCAGTAGTACCCCAGGAGAGACAGGGAAGAACACTGAAGCTTTCTTT.

The chain has TRBV20-1 and TRBJ1-5; D is uncertain. Trimming shortened V by 4 bases and J by 3 bases, and 4 bases separated the two germline ends. The CDR3 is 11 amino acids. Germline CDR1 and CDR2: DFQATT and SNEGSKA (reference sequence). The CDR3 here is CSAISNQPQHF. The DNA of the CDR3 is TGCAGTGCTATTTCCAATCAGCCCCAGCATTTT.

The chain is built from TRBV4-1 and TRBJ1-2; D is uncertain. Per germline, CDR1 MGHRA and CDR2 YSYEKL. Trimming shortened V by 1 base and J by 2 bases, and 11 bases separated the two germline ends. The CDR3 is 15 amino acids. CDR3 bases: TGCGCCAGCAGCCAAGGAGGGTTAGGGAACTATGGCTACACCTTC. Encoded protein: CASSQGGLGNYGYTF.

The rearrangement uses TRBV19 and TRBJ1-3; 8 bases line up with TRBD1. After removal of 10 bases from V and 4 bases from J, the junction contained 9 bases not matched to a gene. This CDR3 comprises 14 residues. Germline values: CDR1 LNHDA, CDR2 SQIVND (reference sequence). CDR3 in DNA: TGTGCCACCTGCCACCGGGACAGGGGAAACACCATATATTTT. Translation: CATCHRDRGNTIYF.

The genes are TRBV15 and TRBJ2-7, with 10 bases aligning to TRBD2. The CDR3 totals 16 residues. V lost 0 bases to trimming and J lost 7 bases; unmatched junction nucleotides: 9. CDR1 is LNHNV and CDR2 is YYDKDF in the germline V gene (reference sequence). CDR3: CATSRDSLAGEREQYF. The CDR3 DNA reads as TGTGCCACCAGCAGAGACTCGCTAGCGGGAGAGCGGGAGCAGTACTTC.

The rearrangement joins TRBV6-1 to TRBJ2-7; no firm D call. CDR3 length equals 11 residues. Germline V gives CDR1 MNHNS, CDR2 SASEGT. Trimming removed 4 bases at V and 7 bases at J, with 8 bases between. CDR3 sequence (DNA): TGTGCCAGCAGTGGGGGTATAGAGCAGTACTTC. Translating gives CASSGGIEQYF.